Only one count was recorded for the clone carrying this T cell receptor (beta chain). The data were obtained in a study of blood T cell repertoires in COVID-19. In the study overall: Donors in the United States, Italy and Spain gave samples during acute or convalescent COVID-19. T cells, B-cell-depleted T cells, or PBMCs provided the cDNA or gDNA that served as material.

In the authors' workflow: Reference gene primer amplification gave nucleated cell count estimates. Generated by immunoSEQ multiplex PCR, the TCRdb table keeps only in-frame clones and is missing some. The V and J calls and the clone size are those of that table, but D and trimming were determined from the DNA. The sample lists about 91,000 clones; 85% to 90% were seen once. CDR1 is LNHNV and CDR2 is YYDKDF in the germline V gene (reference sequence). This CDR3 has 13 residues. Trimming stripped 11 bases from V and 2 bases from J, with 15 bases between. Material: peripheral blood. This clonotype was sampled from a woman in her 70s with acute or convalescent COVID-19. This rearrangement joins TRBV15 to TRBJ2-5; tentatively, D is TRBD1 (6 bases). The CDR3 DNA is TGTGCCGCGACGACCGGGACACAAGAGACCCAGTACTTC. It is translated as CAATTGTQETQYF. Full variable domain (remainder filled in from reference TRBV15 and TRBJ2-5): DAMVIQNPRYQVTQFGKPVTLSCSQTLNHNVMYWYQQKSSQAPKLLFHYYDKDFNNEADTPDNFQSRRPNTSFCFLDIRSPGLGDTAMYLCAATTGTQETQYFGPGTRLLVL.